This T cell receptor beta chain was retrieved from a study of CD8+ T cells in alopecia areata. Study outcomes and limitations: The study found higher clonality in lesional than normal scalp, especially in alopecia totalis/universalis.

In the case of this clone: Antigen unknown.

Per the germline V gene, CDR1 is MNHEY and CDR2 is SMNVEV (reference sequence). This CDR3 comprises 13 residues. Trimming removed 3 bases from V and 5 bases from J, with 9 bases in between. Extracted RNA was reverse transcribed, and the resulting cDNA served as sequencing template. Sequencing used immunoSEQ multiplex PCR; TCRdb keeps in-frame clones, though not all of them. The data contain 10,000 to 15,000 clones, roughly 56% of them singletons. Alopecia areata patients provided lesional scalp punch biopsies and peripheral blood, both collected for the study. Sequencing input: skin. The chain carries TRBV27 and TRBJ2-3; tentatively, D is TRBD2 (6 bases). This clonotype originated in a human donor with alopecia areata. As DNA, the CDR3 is TGTGCCAGCAGTTTTCGGGAGCGAGATACGCAGTATTTT. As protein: CASSFRERDTQYF.